One sample yielded the 28 T cell receptor beta chains listed below, sequenced in a study of blood T cell repertoires in COVID-19. The table came from immunoSEQ multiplex PCR; TCRdb's copy has only in-frame clones and leaves some out. Of roughly 62,000 clones in the sample, 65% to 85% were seen once. The specimen sequenced was peripheral blood. The origin of the receptors is a woman older than 75 with active or convalescent COVID-19.

The genes are TRBV18 and TRBJ2-1; 8 bases line up with TRBD1. V lost 3 bases and J lost 3; bases outside the gene matches: 1. The germline gives CDR1 KGHSH, CDR2 LQKENI. This CDR3 is 14 amino acids long. DNA of the CDR3: TGTGCCAGCTCACCGGACAGGGTCTACAATGAGCAGTTCTTC. Protein product: CASSPDRVYNEQFF.

This clone was found a few times. CDR3 coding DNA: TGTGCCAGCAGCTTAGAACTCTTGGGGGCGGGCTACACCTTC. It specifies CASSLELLGAGYTF. This chain connects TRBV11-2 to TRBJ1-2, with D perhaps matching TRBD1 (6 bases). The V end lost 0 bases, the J end lost 8 bases, and 13 bases lay between the germline ends. CDR3 length: 14 residues. Germline assignment: CDR1 SGHAT and CDR2 FQNNGV.

This clone has more than one count but fewer than ten. The chain carries TRBV11-2 and TRBJ2-3, with a weak D call TRBD1 (6 bases). With 6 bases removed from V and 2 bases from J, the gap between germline ends came to 12 bases. This CDR3 comprises 14 residues. Germline values: CDR1 SGHAT, CDR2 FQNNGV. In nucleotides, the CDR3 is TGTGCCAGCAGGAGACAGGAGACCACAGATACGCAGTATTTT. Encoded protein: CASRRQETTDTQYF. The variable domain in full, with the rest retrieved from reference TRBV11-2 and TRBJ2-3, is EAGVAQSPRYKIIEKRQSVAFWCNPISGHATLYWYQQILGQGPKLLIQFQNNGVVDDSQLPKDRFSAERLKGVDSTLKIQPAKLEDSAVYLCASRRQETTDTQYFGPGTRLTVL.

The V call is TRBV12-5, the J call TRBJ1-3; weak D call: TRBD1 (5 bases). The CDR3 has 21 residues. V lost 2 bases to trimming and J lost 0 bases, with 26 bases between them. Germline CDR1 LGHNT, CDR2 FRNRAP. CDR3 in DNA: TGTGCTAGTGGTTTGAGGAGGGGAGGTCTTCTGGAGAGGACCTCTGGAAACACCATATATTTT. It is translated as CASGLRRGGLLERTSGNTIYF.

The chain is built from TRBV19 and TRBJ1-1; D ambiguous. The CDR3 spans 13 residues. The germline gives CDR1 LNHDA, CDR2 SQIVND (reference sequence). V lost 10 bases to trimming and J lost 1 base, with 13 bases between them. CDR3 region: CATANTRNTEAFF. CDR3 sequence (DNA): TGTGCCACCGCGAATACTAGGAACACTGAAGCTTTCTTT. Filled out from reference TRBV19 and TRBJ1-1, the complete variable domain reads DGGITQSPKYLFRKEGQNVTLSCEQNLNHDAMYWYRQDPGQGLRLIYYSQIVNDFQKGDIAEGYSVSREKKESFPLTVTSAQKNPTAFYLCATANTRNTEAFFGQGTRLTVV.

This rearrangement joins TRBV28 to TRBJ2-2, with TRBD2 identical over 8 bases. The CDR3 sequence is 16 residues long. Trimming cost V 3 bases and J 6 bases; bases outside gene matches: 9. Germline CDR1 MDHEN, CDR2 SYDVKM. CDR3: CASSLPSSGRPGELFF. The CDR3, as DNA: TGTGCCAGCAGTTTGCCCTCTAGCGGGCGGCCCGGGGAGCTGTTTTTT. The whole variable domain, remainder taken from reference TRBV28 and TRBJ2-2, is DVKVTQSSRYLVKRTGEKVFLECVQDMDHENMFWYRQDPGLGLRLIYFSYDVKMKEKGDIPEGYSVSREKKERFSLILESASTNQTSMYLCASSLPSSGRPGELFFGEGSRLTVL.

Points on this clone: The junction differs from germline at one of its ends, possibly a read error. The V call is TRBV3-1 (or the pseudogene TRBV3-2), the J call TRBJ2-2, with 7 nucleotides matching TRBD2. The length of the CDR3 is 17 residues. The germline V gene has CDR1 LGHDT and CDR2 YNNKEL (reference sequence). CDR3 in DNA: TGTGCCCGCAGCCAAGTGATGTGGGGGGGGAACACCGGGGAGCTGTTTTTT. This sequence encodes CARSQVMWGGNTGELFF.

The gene calls are TRBV15 and TRBJ1-2; the D is unclear. Trimming pared 3 bases from V and 8 bases from J, leaving 25 bases between. The CDR3 runs to 17 residues. Germline CDR1 LNHNV, CDR2 YYDKDF (reference sequence). The CDR3 DNA follows: TGTGCCACCAGCAGGGATATTCTTGGGCCGGAGGCTAGGGGCTACACCTTC. Protein product: CATSRDILGPEARGYTF.

This chain links TRBV18 with TRBJ1-4; D is undetermined. V lost 6 bases, J lost 4 bases, and 15 bases lay in between. CDR3 size: 15 residues. CDR1 and CDR2 (germline): KGHSH, LQKENI. CDR3 DNA: TGTGCCAGCTCGCCCACTCACCAGGATAATGAAAAACTGTTTTTT. Residues: CASSPTHQDNEKLFF.

This chain uses TRBV3-1 (or the pseudogene TRBV3-2) with TRBJ1-6; perhaps TRBD1 as D (5 bases). The V gene's germline CDR1 is LGHDT and CDR2 YNNKEL (reference sequence). The CDR3 contains 16 residues. The V end was cut by 5 bases, the J end by 0 bases, with 11 bases between. CDR3 sequence (DNA): TGTGCCAGCAGCTCGGAGGGGAGCTCCTATAATTCACCCCTCCACTTT. Translation: CASSSEGSSYNSPLHF.

V is TRBV6-4 and J is TRBJ1-2; possible D gene TRBD1, 6 bases. There are 13 residues in the CDR3. The V gene lost 7 bases and the J gene lost 8 bases, with 17 bases spanning the gap. Germline loops: CDR1 MRHNA, CDR2 SNTAGT. In DNA, the CDR3 is TGTGCCAGCAATAGCGGGGGGCGCGGCGGCTACACCTTC. Its translation: CASNSGGRGGYTF.

The chain carries TRBV6-5 and TRBJ1-2, with D perhaps TRBD1 (6 bases). CDR1 and CDR2 (germline): MNHEY, SVGAGI. Trimming took 6 bases from V and 2 from J, leaving 16 bases between them. The CDR3 has 15 amino acids. The CDR3 spells CASRAPDRLNYGYTF. For the CDR3, the DNA is TGTGCCAGCAGAGCACCCGACAGGTTAAACTATGGCTACACCTTC.

The chain is built from TRBV5-1 and TRBJ2-1, with TRBD1 matching over 8 bases. The trim removed 4 bases at V and 0 bases at J, leaving 3 bases unmatched. This CDR3 has 15 amino acids. The germline V gene has CDR1 SGHRS and CDR2 YFSETQ. CDR3 amino acids: CASSQGQGSYNEQFF. CDR3 DNA sequence: TGCGCCAGCAGCCAAGGACAGGGCTCCTACAATGAGCAGTTCTTC.

Only a few counts were recorded for this clone. This chain links TRBV6-5 with TRBJ1-6, with D maybe TRBD1 (6 bases). CDR1 and CDR2 (germline): MNHEY, SVGAGI. The V end lost 5 bases, the J end lost 4 bases, and 12 bases lay between the germline ends. This CDR3 contains 15 residues. The CDR3 nucleotides are TGTGCCAGCAGTACTAGACAGGCATATAATTCACCCCTCCACTTT. Amino acids: CASSTRQAYNSPLHF.

This chain connects TRBV4-1 to TRBJ2-3; TRBD2 agrees at 8 bases. Looked up from germline, CDR1 is MGHRA and CDR2 is YSYEKL. Losses at the gene ends were 3 bases for V and 2 bases for J; bases not matched to a gene: 7. The CDR3 consists of 16 residues. As DNA, the CDR3 is TGCGCCAGCAGCCACGCTAGCGGGCCAGACACAGATACGCAGTATTTT. Protein product: CASSHASGPDTDTQYF.

The chain uses TRBV7-8 and TRBJ2-3; 8 bases map to TRBD2. Germline CDR1 SGHVS, CDR2 FQNEAQ. There are 15 residues in the CDR3. Germline trimming cut 6 bases from V and 5 bases from J; bases unmatched to any gene: 10. The CDR3 sequence: CASSFLAGTLDTQYF. DNA for the CDR3: TGTGCCAGCAGTTTTTTAGCGGGGACTTTAGATACGCAGTATTTT.

The chain links TRBV25-1 to TRBJ2-1; weak D call: TRBD2 (6 bases). The CDR3 extends over 15 amino acids. V shed 1 base and J shed 5 bases, with 12 bases lying between them. Germline-derived CDR1 and CDR2 are MGHDK and SYGVNS. This CDR3 reads CASSELGGDHNEQFF. In DNA form, the CDR3 reads TGTGCCAGCAGTGAATTGGGCGGGGATCACAATGAGCAGTTCTTC.

The rearrangement joins TRBV2 to TRBJ2-1; maybe TRBD2 (5 bases). The CDR3 spans 13 residues. Per the germline V gene, CDR1 is SNHLY and CDR2 is FYNNEI. V was pared by 6 bases and J by 8 bases, with 14 bases between. CDR3 sequence: CASRRAVGDEQFF. In DNA form, the CDR3 reads TGTGCCAGCAGGAGGGCGGTAGGCGATGAGCAGTTCTTC.

The chain employs TRBV12-2 and TRBJ2-5; the table's D gene call, TRBD1, was not cross checked with the DNA. TRBV12-2 is described as a pseudogene. The CDR3 is made up of 14 amino acids. The CDR3 nucleotides read TGTGCAAGTCGCTTAGCGGGGCCTAAAGAGACCCAGTACTTC. Encoded protein: CASRLAGPKETQYF.

The chain has TRBV7-8 and TRBJ1-5; possible D gene TRBD1, 5 bases. Per germline, CDR1 SGHVS and CDR2 FQNEAQ. V gave up 0 bases and J gave up 3 bases, with 9 bases separating them. This CDR3 is 15 amino acids long. This CDR3 reads CASSLAGEVNQPQHF. The CDR3, as DNA: TGTGCCAGCAGCTTAGCGGGGGAGGTCAATCAGCCCCAGCATTTT.

The genes are TRBV25-1 and TRBJ1-1; the D is unclear. CDR1 is MGHDK, CDR2 SYGVNS, per germline. The CDR3 is made up of 13 amino acids. With 1 base removed from V and 11 bases from J, the gap between germline ends came to 14 bases. The CDR3 spells CASSEWSDEEAFF. The DNA for the CDR3 is TGTGCCAGCAGTGAATGGTCCGACGAGGAGGCTTTCTTT.

The count of this clone is one. The chain couples TRBV5-4 to TRBJ1-6; unclear D gene. The CDR3 length is 13 residues. The germline V gene encodes CDR1 SGHNT and CDR2 YYREEE (reference sequence). Trimming left V 5 bases short and J 8 bases short, with 11 bases between. CDR3 protein: CASSWAIDSPLHF. CDR3 nucleotide sequence: TGTGCCAGCAGTTGGGCGATCGATTCACCCCTCCACTTT.

The count of this clone is one. The V gene is TRBV21-1, the J gene TRBJ2-7; the table's D gene call, TRBD2, was not cross checked with the DNA. TRBV21-1 is an annotated pseudogene. The CDR3 totals 15 residues. CDR3 sequence (DNA): TGTGCCAGCCTAAATGCCAGGGACTTAGGAGGCGAGCAGTACTTC. Translated: CASLNARDLGGEQYF.

CDR3 nucleotide sequence: TGTGCCAGCAGACAGGACAGGTTTAGCACAGATACGCAGTATTTT. Translating it yields CASRQDRFSTDTQYF. The genes are TRBV6-5 and TRBJ2-3; 7 bases agree with TRBD1. V shed 6 bases and J 0 bases; nucleotides not matched to a gene: 6. The CDR3 consists of 15 residues. The germline V gene has CDR1 MNHEY and CDR2 SVGAGI.

This chain uses TRBV9 with TRBJ1-5, with D unclear. The CDR3 is 14 amino acids. Germline CDR1 is SGDLS and CDR2 is YYNGEE. V lost 5 bases and J lost 2, with 11 bases in between. The CDR3 protein is CASSSGLGNQPQHF. The CDR3 DNA is TGTGCCAGCAGTTCCGGACTGGGCAATCAGCCCCAGCATTTT.

The J gene is TRBJ1-1, the V gene TRBV7-8; 9 bases align to TRBD1. CDR3 size: 13 residues. Germline V CDR1 and CDR2: SGHVS, FQNEAQ. The V gene end was trimmed by 3 bases and the J gene end by 6 bases; junction bases not matched to a gene: 2. The CDR3 reads CASSFWDRAEAFF. DNA of the CDR3: TGTGCCAGCAGCTTTTGGGACAGGGCTGAAGCTTTCTTT.

The genes are TRBV5-3 and TRBJ1-5, with D hard to call. TRBV5-3 is identified as an open reading frame with a role that is uncertain. The CDR3 sequence is 15 residues long. Trimming left V 3 bases short and J 3 bases short, with 13 bases between. In DNA form, the CDR3 reads TGTGCCAGAAGCTGGACCTCGGGGAACAATCAGCCCCAGCATTTT. Residues: CARSWTSGNNQPQHF.

The CDR3 DNA sequence: TGTGCCAGCAGCGTGCGAGCGGGGGGGGAAGAGACCCAGTACTTC. Its protein is CASSVRAGGEETQYF. The chain links TRBV7-6 to TRBJ2-5; the match to TRBD2 covers 10 bases. This CDR3 contains 15 residues. Germline trimming cut 5 bases from V and 3 bases from J; bases unmatched to any gene: 6. The V gene's germline CDR1 is SGHVS and CDR2 FNYEAQ.